This T cell receptor (beta chain) was found in a study of blood T cell repertoires in COVID-19. Looking at the study overall: Whether acute or convalescent, the COVID-19 samples came from the United States, Italy and Spain. PBMCs, B-cell-depleted T cells, or T cells provided the cDNA or gDNA that made up the material.

Authors' processing steps: Counts of nucleated cells, estimated from reference gene primer amplification, were obtained. Libraries were prepared by immunoSEQ multiplex PCR; TCRdb keeps only in-frame clonotypes and omits some of them. V and J calls and clone size follow that table, whereas D and trimming were derived from the DNA. The data contain roughly 120,000 clones, 82% of them singletons. The receptor was isolated from a man in his 70s with acute or convalescent COVID-19. Sequencing was performed on peripheral blood.

The DNA of the CDR3 is TGTGCCAGCAGCTTCGCCGGACAGTCCTATGGCTACACCTTC. Amino acid sequence: CASSFAGQSYGYTF. The genes are TRBV7-8 and TRBJ1-2; possibly TRBD1 for D (6 bases). This CDR3 has 14 residues. Per germline, CDR1 SGHVS and CDR2 FQNEAQ. V lost 3 bases to trimming and J lost 4 bases, with 12 bases between them.